Listed below are T cell receptor beta chains from one sample, sequenced in a study of OX40 agonist ivuxolimab in advanced cancers. Data came from immunoSEQ multiplex PCR; TCRdb stores just in-frame clones and leaves some out. The sample lists roughly 90,000 clones; 94% were seen once. Sequenced here: CD4+ or CD8+ T cells sorted from blood, sampled in a trial of the OX40 agonist ivuxolimab. These receptors all stem from an adult with an advanced solid tumor such as melanoma, head and neck, liver or kidney cancer. Both conserved end residues are part of each CDR3. A D gene is named only where the DNA matches it firmly. Clone size, where shown, is once, few, many, or a class for clones that have expanded.

>TRBJ2-1|TRBD1|-|TRBV27
TGTGCCAGCAGTATCCCCGGACAGGGGCTGTACAATGAGCAGTTCTTC
CASSIPGQGLYNEQFF
>TRBJ1-1|TRBD1|-|TRBV14
TGTGCCAGCAGCCAAGCGGGAGGGGGCTGGACTGAAGCTTTCTTT
CASSQAGGGWTEAFF
>TRBJ1-1|TRBD1|-|TRBV6-6
TGTGCCAGCAGTCTACCAGACAGGGACAATGAAAGAGAAGCTTTCTTT
CASSLPDRDNEREAFF
>TRBJ1-3|-|-|TRBV19
TGTGCCAGTAGTTGGGGGACTGGAAACACCATATATTTT
CASSWGTGNTIYF
>TRBJ1-4|TRBD1|once|TRBV5-4
TGTGCCAGCAGCCCGACAGGGGAGGAAAAACTGTTTTTT
CASSPTGEEKLFF
>TRBJ2-1|TRBD1|once|TRBV7-6
TGTGCCAGCAGCTCCCGGGACAGGGGATACTCCTACAATGAGCAGTTCTTC
CASSSRDRGYSYNEQFF
>TRBJ1-1|-|few|TRBV19
TGTGCCAGTAGTATAGCGGTGAACACTGAAGCTTTCTTT
CASSIAVNTEAFF
>TRBJ2-2|-|-|TRBV7-9
TGTGCCAGCTTTCTGAACACCGGGGAGCTGTTTTTT
CASFLNTGELFF
>TRBJ1-2|-|-|TRBV4-3
TGCGCCAGCAGCCAAGACTCGGGCCCGGTGCTCAACTATGGCTACACCTTC
CASSQDSGPVLNYGYTF
>TRBJ2-7|TRBD2|-|TRBV7-9
TGTGCCGTCGGTGGTAGCGGGACTTCAGACGAGCAGTACTTC
CAVGGSGTSDEQYF
>TRBJ2-1|TRBD1|-|TRBV7-6
TGTGCCAGCAGCTTAGAGAGGGGGCTAAATGAGCAGTTCTTC
CASSLERGLNEQFF
>TRBJ2-2|TRBD2|-|TRBV5-6
TGTGCCAGCAGTTCCATAGCGGGAGTCACCGGGGAGCTGTTTTTT
CASSSIAGVTGELFF
>TRBJ2-7|-|-|TRBV27
TGTGCCAGCAGTTTACTTCCAGGGCTTTACTACGAGCAGTACTTC
CASSLLPGLYYEQYF
>TRBJ2-5|-|-|TRBV14
TGTGCCAGCAGCCAAGGCGGTTGGGCACTTGAGACCCAGTACTTC
CASSQGGWALETQYF
>TRBJ1-4|-|-|TRBV4-1
TGCGCCAGCAGCCAGGAGACCGGGATGGGTGAAAAACTGTTTTTT
CASSQETGMGEKLFF
>TRBJ1-3|-|-|TRBV7-9
TGTGCCAGCAGTGATCAGAACTCTGGAAACACCATATATTTT
CASSDQNSGNTIYF
>TRBJ2-7|-|-|TRBV7-9
TGTGCCAGCAGCTTAGGCCCAGTGGCGTACTTC
CASSLGPVAYF
>TRBJ2-5|TRBD1|-|TRBV29-1
TGCAGCGTTACAGGGGGCGCGGGGACCCAGTACTTC
CSVTGGAGTQYF
>TRBJ2-7|TRBD1|once|TRBV7-8
TGTGCCAGCAGCCTCGACGGACAGGGATTTTACGAGCAGTACTTC
CASSLDGQGFYEQYF
>TRBJ2-1|TRBD2|-|TRBV5-4
TGTGCCAGCAGCCCTGGACTAGCGGGAGGGAATGAGCAGTTCTTC
CASSPGLAGGNEQFF
>TRBJ1-1|TRBD1|-|TRBV2
TGTGCCAGCAACCTAGGGGGCAGGGTGTTCTTT
CASNLGGRVFF
>TRBJ1-4|TRBD1|-|TRBV4-1
TGCGCCAGCAGCCAAGAGGGACAGGCACGCGAAAAACTGTTTTTT
CASSQEGQAREKLFF
>TRBJ2-1|-|-|TRBV5-1
TGCGCCAGCAGCGACCCGGCCCCCTACAATGAGCAGTTCTTC
CASSDPAPYNEQFF
>TRBJ1-5|TRBD1|once|TRBV6-1
TGTGCCAGCAGTGAGTTTGCAGGGGGAATCAATCAGCCCCAGCATTTT
CASSEFAGGINQPQHF
>TRBJ2-1|TRBD2|-|TRBV7-6
TGTGCCAGCAGCTTAGAGGCGGAGGGAGGGGCCCACTACAATGAGCAGTTCTTC
CASSLEAEGGAHYNEQFF
>TRBJ2-3|-|-|TRBV2
TGTGCCAGCAGTGAAGCCTCGGGTTCAGATACGCAGTATTTT
CASSEASGSDTQYF
>TRBJ1-1|-|-|TRBV27
TGTGCCAGCAGTTCAGGGGTGGGCACTGAAGCTTTCTTT
CASSSGVGTEAFF
>TRBJ2-7|-|-|TRBV9
TGTGCCAGCAGCGCAGAGATTGGGGGCTCCTACGAGCAGTACTTC
CASSAEIGGSYEQYF
>TRBJ1-4|-|-|TRBV6-5
TGTGCCAGCAGCACCGGATTCACTAATGAAAAACTGTTTTTT
CASSTGFTNEKLFF
>TRBJ2-7|TRBD2|-|TRBV9
TGTGCCAGCAGCGTAGGCGGGAGTCCTTCCTACGAGCAGTACTTC
CASSVGGSPSYEQYF
>TRBJ2-6|-|once|TRBV11-2
TGTGCCAGCAGCTTAAACACAGGGTATCCTGGGGCCAACGTCCTGACTTTC
CASSLNTGYPGANVLTF
>TRBJ2-7|-|-|TRBV11-2
TGTGCCAGCAGCCTTAGGGGCCTTACTAGCTCCTACGAGCAGTACTTC
CASSLRGLTSSYEQYF
>TRBJ1-4|-|once|TRBV6-6
TGTGCCAGCAGTTACTCGGTGGGAAGGGGCGAAAAACTGTTTTTT
CASSYSVGRGEKLFF
>TRBJ2-6|TRBD2|once|TRBV11-3
TGTGCCAGCAGCTCTACTAGCGAGAACTCTGGGGCCAACGTCCTGACTTTC
CASSSTSENSGANVLTF
>TRBJ2-7|TRBD2|-|TRBV5-4
TGTGCCAGCAGCTTGGAGCGGGGGGATTCCTACGAGCAGTACTTC
CASSLERGDSYEQYF
>TRBJ2-1|-|-|TRBV27
TGTGCCAGCAGTTTATCGAATAACGGGGTCAATGAGCAGTTCTTC
CASSLSNNGVNEQFF
>TRBJ2-7|-|-|TRBV2
TGTGCCAGCAGTGAAGTGGACACTTCTTACGAGCAGTACTTC
CASSEVDTSYEQYF
>TRBJ2-7|-|-|TRBV19
TGTGCCAGTAGTATAGACAACAGGGAATTAGACGAGCAGTACTTC
CASSIDNRELDEQYF
>TRBJ1-4|-|-|TRBV29-1
TGCAGCGCACGGGGGCGGGGTAATGAAAAACTGTTTTTT
CSARGRGNEKLFF
>TRBJ2-1|TRBD1|-|TRBV29-1
TGCAGCGTTGCCGGGACAGGGTATTGGGCTGAGCAGTTCTTC
CSVAGTGYWAEQFF
>TRBJ2-1|TRBD1|-|TRBV6-1
TGTGCCAGCAGTGTCAGGACAACAGGGGGGAATGAGCAGTTCTTC
CASSVRTTGGNEQFF
>TRBJ1-4|-|-|TRBV27
TGTGCTAGCAGTTTGCTCAGCGCTAATGAAAAACTGTTTTTT
CASSLLSANEKLFF
>TRBJ2-7|-|-|TRBV27
TGTGCCAGCAGTTTCTCCCAGGGAGCCCTAAACTACGAGCAGTACTTC
CASSFSQGALNYEQYF
>TRBJ2-1|-|-|TRBV25-1
TGTGCCAGCAGTGCAATGATAGGTGGGAATGAGCAGTTCTTC
CASSAMIGGNEQFF